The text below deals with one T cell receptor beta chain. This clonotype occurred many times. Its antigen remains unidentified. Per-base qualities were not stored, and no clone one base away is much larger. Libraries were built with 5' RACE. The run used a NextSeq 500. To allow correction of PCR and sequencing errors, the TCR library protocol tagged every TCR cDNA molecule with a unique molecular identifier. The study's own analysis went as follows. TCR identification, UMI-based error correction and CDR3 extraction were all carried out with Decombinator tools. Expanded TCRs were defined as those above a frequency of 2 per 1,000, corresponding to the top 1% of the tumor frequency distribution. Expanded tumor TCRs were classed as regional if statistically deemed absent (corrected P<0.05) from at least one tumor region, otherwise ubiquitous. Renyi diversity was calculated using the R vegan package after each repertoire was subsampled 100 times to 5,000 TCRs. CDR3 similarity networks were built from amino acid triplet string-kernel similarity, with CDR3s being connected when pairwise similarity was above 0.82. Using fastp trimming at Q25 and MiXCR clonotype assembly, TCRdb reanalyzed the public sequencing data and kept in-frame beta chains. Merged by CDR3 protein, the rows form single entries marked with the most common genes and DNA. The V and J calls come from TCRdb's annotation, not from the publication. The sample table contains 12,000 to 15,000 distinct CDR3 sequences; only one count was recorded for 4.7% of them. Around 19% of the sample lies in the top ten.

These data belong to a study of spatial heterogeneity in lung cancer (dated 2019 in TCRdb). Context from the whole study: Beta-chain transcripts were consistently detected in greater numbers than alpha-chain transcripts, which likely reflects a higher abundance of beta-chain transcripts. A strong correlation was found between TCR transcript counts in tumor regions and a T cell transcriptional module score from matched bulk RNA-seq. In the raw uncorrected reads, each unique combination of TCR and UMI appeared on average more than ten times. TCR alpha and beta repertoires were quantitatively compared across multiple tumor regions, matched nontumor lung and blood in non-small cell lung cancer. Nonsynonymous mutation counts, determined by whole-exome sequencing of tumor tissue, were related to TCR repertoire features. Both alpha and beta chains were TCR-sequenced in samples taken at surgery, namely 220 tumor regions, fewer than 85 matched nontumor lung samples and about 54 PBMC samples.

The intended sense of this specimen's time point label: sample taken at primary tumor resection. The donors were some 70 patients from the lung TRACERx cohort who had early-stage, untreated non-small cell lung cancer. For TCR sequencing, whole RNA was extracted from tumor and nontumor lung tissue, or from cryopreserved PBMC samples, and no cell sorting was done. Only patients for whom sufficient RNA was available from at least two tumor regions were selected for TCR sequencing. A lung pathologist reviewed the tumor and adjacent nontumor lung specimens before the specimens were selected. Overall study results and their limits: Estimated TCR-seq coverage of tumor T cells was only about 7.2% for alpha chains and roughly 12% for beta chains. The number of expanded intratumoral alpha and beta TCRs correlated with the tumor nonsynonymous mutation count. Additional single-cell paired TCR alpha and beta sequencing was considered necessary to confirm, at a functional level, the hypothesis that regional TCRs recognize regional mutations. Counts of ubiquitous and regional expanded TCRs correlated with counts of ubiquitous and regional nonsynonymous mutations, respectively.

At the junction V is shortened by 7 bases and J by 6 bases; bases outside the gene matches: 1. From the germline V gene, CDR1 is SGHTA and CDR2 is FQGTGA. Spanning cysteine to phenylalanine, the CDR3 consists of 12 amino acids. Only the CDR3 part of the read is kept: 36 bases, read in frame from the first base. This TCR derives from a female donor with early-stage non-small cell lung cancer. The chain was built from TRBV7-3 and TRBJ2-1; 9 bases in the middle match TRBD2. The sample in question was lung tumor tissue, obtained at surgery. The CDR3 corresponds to CASTAGGNEQFF. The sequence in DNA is TGTGCCAGCACAGCGGGGGGCAATGAGCAGTTCTTC.